Each of the 31 T cell receptor beta chains below was sequenced from the same sample in a study of blood T cells in healthy people across ages. Using a J-beta primer mix together with a sample-barcoded 5' primer, a second PCR was run for about 6 to 11 cycles. MiXCR, applied by TCRdb to the 5' RACE reads, yields one record per CDR3 protein. The sample lists roughly 1.5 million distinct CDR3 sequences, approximately 43% seen once, with about 4% in the top ten. Sample: blood. Source of these receptors: a woman under 30 in good health.

This clonotype was counted many times. The chain combines TRBV20-1 with TRBJ1-1, with D possibly TRBD1 on 5 matching bases. Germline CDR1 reads DFQATT; CDR2 reads SNEGSKA (reference sequence). The CDR3 loop spans 10 amino acids. Trimming took 5 bases from V and 8 from J, leaving 9 bases between them. This CDR3 reads CSAVRGEAFF. The CDR3 DNA reads as TGCAGTGCTGTACGGGGGGAAGCTTTCTTT.

V and J are TRBV29-1 and TRBJ2-2; 8 bases align to TRBD1. The CDR3 spans 14 residues. V lost 7 bases, J lost 6 bases, and 10 bases stayed unmatched. The germline gives CDR1 SQVTM, CDR2 ANQGSEA. In nucleotides, the CDR3 is TGCAGCGCCCGGACAGGGAGGCATTCCGGGGAGCTGTTTTTT. This translates into CSARTGRHSGELFF.

V gene TRBV7-8 combines with J gene TRBJ1-2; no reliable D call. Trimming removed 2 bases from V and 8 bases from J, with 15 bases in between. Germline CDR1 is SGHVS and CDR2 is FQNEAQ. The CDR3 covers 14 residues. The CDR3 loop reads CASSLRQNLGGYTF. The CDR3 DNA sequence: TGTGCCAGCAGCTTACGGCAAAACTTAGGGGGCTACACCTTC.

V usage is TRBV3-1 and J usage is TRBJ2-7; D is unclear. This CDR3 has 14 residues. Trimming took 6 bases from V and 4 from J, leaving 16 bases between them. Germline V gene data show CDR1 as LGHDT and CDR2 as YNNKEL (reference sequence). For the CDR3, the DNA is TGTGCCAGCAGTCAATCACCCTTAACGTACGAGCAGTACTTC. The encoded protein is CASSQSPLTYEQYF.

The V and J genes are TRBV2 and TRBJ2-7; 8 nucleotides match TRBD2. Germline assignment: CDR1 SNHLY and CDR2 FYNNEI. The CDR3 is made up of 16 amino acids. V lost 3 bases to trimming and J lost 7 bases; unmatched junction nucleotides: 14. CDR3 nucleotide sequence: TGTGCCAGCAGTGATGGGCTAGCGGGCTCCTACAATGAGCAGTACTTC. Protein product: CASSDGLAGSYNEQYF.

In the case of this clonotype: The junction shows a germline mismatch at one end, possibly a read error. The J gene is TRBJ2-1, the V gene TRBV5-6, with 8 bases identical to TRBD1. The germline V gene encodes CDR1 SGHDT and CDR2 YYEEEE. This CDR3 spans 16 amino acids. The CDR3 loop is CASSLPQGAPYNERFF. The CDR3 bases are TGTGCCAGCAGCTTACCCCAGGGGGCGCCCTACAATGAGCGGTTCTTC.

Remarks on this clonotype: At one end the junction does not follow the germline gene, possibly because of a read error. The chain recombines TRBV7-9 with TRBJ1-1; 7 nucleotides match TRBD1. The CDR3 contains 15 residues. Germline V lookup: CDR1 SEHNR, CDR2 FQNEAQ (reference sequence). In nucleotides, the CDR3 is TGTGCCAGCAGCTTATCCCAGAAGCCTGACAGGGAAGTTTTCTTT. Translation gives CASSLSQKPDREVFF.

Worth noting for this clonotype: Possible read error: a much larger clone is one base away. The gene calls are TRBV5-1 and TRBJ2-1, with TRBD2 as a possible D gene (5 bases). This CDR3 spans 12 amino acids. CDR1 and CDR2 from the germline V gene are SGHRS and YFSETQ. V gave up 0 bases and J gave up 13 bases, with 11 bases separating them. This CDR3 reads CASSLEWETQFF. The CDR3 nucleotides are TGCGCCAGCAGCTTGGAATGGGAGACCCAGTTCTTC.

The CDR3 DNA is TGCAGTGCTAGAGATCCGGGACAGGGATACAATGAGCAGTACTTC. It specifies CSARDPGQGYNEQYF. J is TRBJ2-5 and V is TRBV20-1; 9 bases are shared with TRBD1. V shed 0 bases and J 11 bases; nucleotides not matched to a gene: 13. Germline CDR1 DFQATT, CDR2 SNEGSKA (reference sequence). This CDR3 has 15 amino acids.

This clonotype showed up just once. One junction end does not reproduce the germline sequence, and a read error may be involved. This chain uses TRBV9 with TRBJ1-6; 9 nucleotides align to TRBD1. The CDR3 extends over 15 amino acids. Germline V gene sequence: CDR1 SGDLS, CDR2 YYNGEE. The DNA for the CDR3 is TGTGCCAGCAGCGTAGGGGGACAGGGTTTTTCACCCCCCCACTTT. Protein: CASSVGGQGFSPPHF.

This clonotype was counted a few times. The chain has TRBV12-3 or TRBV12-4 and TRBJ2-1, with 8 bases fitting TRBD1. The CDR3 extends over 14 amino acids. Germline trimming cut 7 bases from V and 9 bases from J; bases unmatched to any gene: 11. CDR3 residues: CASTPGGGISEQFF. The CDR3 bases are TGTGCCAGCACCCCAGGGGGCGGAATCTCTGAGCAGTTCTTC.

This clonotype came up a few times. The rearrangement uses TRBV4-1 and TRBJ1-2; D is unclear. Germline V gene lookup returns CDR1 MGHRA and CDR2 YSYEKL. The V and J ends lost 4 bases and 4 bases respectively, with 16 bases between them. The CDR3 has 15 amino acids. The CDR3 DNA is TGCGCCAGCAGCCCATTCGCTAGCCTGGGCTATGGCTACACCTTC. Its protein is CASSPFASLGYGYTF.

This chain uses TRBV6-6 with TRBJ2-1; D not certain. V lost 8 bases and J lost 0, with 11 bases in between. This CDR3 comprises 14 residues. The germline CDR1 and CDR2 sequences are MNHNY and SVGAGI (reference sequence). The CDR3 here is CASGLLGSYNEQFF. As DNA, the CDR3 is TGTGCCAGCGGATTACTCGGCTCCTACAATGAGCAGTTCTTC.

The rearrangement uses TRBV29-1 and TRBJ2-7; D gene unclear. The CDR3 is 13 residues long. V lost 6 bases to trimming and J lost 0 bases, with 12 bases between them. CDR1 is SQVTM and CDR2 is ANQGSEA in the germline V gene. For the CDR3, the DNA is TGCAGCGTCTCTCCCGCAGACTCCTACGAGCAGTACTTC. As protein: CSVSPADSYEQYF.

This clonotype was observed a single time. The rearrangement joins TRBV6-5 to TRBJ2-1, with 11 bases aligning to TRBD1. The V gene's germline CDR1 is MNHEY and CDR2 SVGAGI. CDR3 size: 16 residues. V was clipped by 7 bases and J by 7 bases; unmatched bases: 12. The chain's CDR3 is CASNKDRGRVGNEQFF. CDR3 nucleotide sequence: TGTGCCAGCAATAAGGACAGGGGGCGGGTGGGGAATGAGCAGTTCTTC.

This chain connects TRBV12-3 or TRBV12-4 to TRBJ1-6, with TRBD1 identical over 9 bases. The CDR3 consists of 15 residues. The J segment lost 9 bases and the V segment lost 7 bases, leaving 10 bases of the junction unmatched. The DNA for the CDR3 is TGTGCCAGCAAAGGACAGGGGTTGAGAAGTTCACCCCTCCACTTT. Its translation: CASKGQGLRSSPLHF.

This clonotype was observed a single time. The chain is built from TRBV7-2 and TRBJ2-5; 8 bases fit TRBD2. V shed 4 bases and J 7 bases; nucleotides not matched to a gene: 8. The CDR3 spans 14 residues. The germline CDR1 and CDR2 sequences are SGHTA and FQGNSA. The CDR3 sequence: CASSSGTSRRTQYF. The DNA of the CDR3 is TGTGCCAGCAGCTCGGGGACTAGTAGGAGGACCCAGTACTTC.

The V and J genes are TRBV29-1 and TRBJ2-1; 10 bases align to TRBD2. J lost 0 bases, V lost 5 bases, and 16 bases had no gene match. The CDR3 length is 19 residues. Germline-derived CDR1 and CDR2 are SQVTM and ANQGSEA. CDR3 nucleotide sequence: TGCAGCGTTCTCACACGTGGTCTAGCGGGGGAGAACTCCTACAATGAGCAGTTCTTC. Amino acids: CSVLTRGLAGENSYNEQFF.

The chain is built from TRBV20-1 and TRBJ1-2; 8 bases fit TRBD1. After removal of 3 bases from V and 6 bases from J, the junction contained 6 bases not matched to a gene. Germline V gives CDR1 DFQATT, CDR2 SNEGSKA (reference sequence). CDR3 size: 13 residues. CDR3 residues: CSARVQGANGYTF. The CDR3 DNA reads TGCAGTGCTAGGGTGCAGGGGGCGAATGGCTACACCTTC.

This clonotype turned up a few times. This sequence joins TRBV9 and TRBJ2-3, with TRBD1 matching 7 bases. Germline V gene sequence: CDR1 SGDLS, CDR2 YYNGEE. J gave up 6 bases and V 1 base, and 11 bases lay outside the gene matches. This CDR3 has 16 residues. CDR3 loop: CASSVFRTGVDDTQYF. In nucleotides, the CDR3 is TGTGCCAGCAGCGTATTTCGGACAGGAGTGGATGATACGCAGTATTTT. The full variable domain, its missing parts supplied by reference TRBV9 and TRBJ2-3, is DSGVTQTPKHLITATGQRVTLRCSPRSGDLSVYWYQQSLDQGLQFLIQYYNGEERAKGNILERFSAQQFPDLHSELNLSSLELGDSALYFCASSVFRTGVDDTQYFGPGTRLTVL.

Regarding this clonotype: A junction end diverges from the germline sequence, so it may reflect a read error. V is TRBV7-2 and J is TRBJ2-3, with TRBD2 as a possible D gene (5 bases). The CDR3 covers 15 residues. CDR1 is SGHTA and CDR2 is FQGNSA in the germline V gene. DNA of the CDR3: TGTGCCAGCAGCTTAAACTGGGCGGGTTCAGATACGCGGTATTTT. Protein product: CASSLNWAGSDTRYF.

This clonotype was found a few times. The rearrangement joins TRBV29-1 to TRBJ1-2; 8 nucleotides line up with TRBD1. The CDR3 is 13 amino acids. Germline V gene lookup returns CDR1 SQVTM and CDR2 ANQGSEA. With V trimmed by 6 bases and J by 3 bases, 6 bases remained unmatched. The CDR3 sequence: CSVTRGLDYGYTF. In DNA, the CDR3 is TGCAGCGTAACCAGGGGGCTTGACTATGGCTACACCTTC.

CDR3 DNA sequence: TGTGCCTGGAGTGTATGGCAGGCTTATCGGGACAATGAGCAGTACTTC. Protein sequence: CAWSVWQAYRDNEQYF. The rearrangement uses TRBV30 and TRBJ2-5; possibly TRBD1 for D (6 bases). From germline, CDR1 is GTSNPN and CDR2 SVGIG (reference sequence). The V and J ends lost 0 bases and 11 bases respectively, with 25 bases between them. The CDR3 has 16 residues.

About this clonotype: A clone one base away is much larger, so this may be a read error. V is TRBV7-9 and J is TRBJ1-2; no definite D call. V was pared by 5 bases and J by 8 bases, with 15 bases between. The CDR3 spans 13 residues. Germline loops: CDR1 SEHNR, CDR2 FQNEAQ (reference sequence). CDR3 sequence: CASSPTTEGGYTF. CDR3 in DNA: TGTGCCAGCAGCCCTACCACAGAGGGCGGCTACACCTTC. Looking up the rest from reference TRBV7-9 and TRBJ1-2 gives the full variable domain: DTGVSQNPRHKITKRGQNVTFRCDPISEHNRLYWYRQTLGQGPEFLTYFQNEAQLEKSRLLSDRFSAERPKGSFSTLEIQRTEQGDSAMYLCASSPTTEGGYTFGSGTRLTVV.

The table lists this clonotype with a few counts. V and J are TRBV13 and TRBJ2-3; a weak D match, TRBD1 (6 bases). CDR1 PRHDT and CDR2 FYEKMQ come from the germline V gene (reference sequence). With 5 bases removed from V and 4 bases from J, the gap between germline ends came to 10 bases. This CDR3 is built from 13 residues. The CDR3 DNA is TGTGCCAGCAGCGCATACAGGGCAGATACGCAGTATTTT. This gives the protein CASSAYRADTQYF.

This clonotype has a handful of counts. Mismatch with germline at one junction end may stem from a read error. The V gene is TRBV7-9, the J gene TRBJ1-2; D remains ambiguous. The germline V gene encodes CDR1 SEHNR and CDR2 FQNEAQ (reference sequence). The CDR3 extends over 11 amino acids. The CDR3 region has the DNA TGTGTCACCCCTTCTAAATATGGCTACACCTTC. This translates into CVTPSKYGYTF.

This clonotype appeared once. The V and J genes are TRBV27 and TRBJ2-7, with 10 bases aligning to TRBD2. CDR3 length: 15 amino acids. J lost 7 bases, V lost 3 bases, and 9 bases had no gene match. Germline lookup yields CDR1 MNHEY and CDR2 SMNVEV (reference sequence). CDR3 loop: CASSFSGGLYNEQYF. The CDR3 DNA reads as TGTGCCAGCAGTTTTAGCGGGGGGCTGTACAATGAGCAGTACTTC.

The chain combines TRBV27 with TRBJ2-1; the D gene is possibly TRBD2 (5 bases). The V gene's germline CDR1 is MNHEY and CDR2 SMNVEV (reference sequence). Deletions cut 7 bases from V and 0 bases from J, with 13 bases between. The CDR3 is 15 amino acids. The CDR3 here is CASNGGYTSYNEQFF. The CDR3 DNA reads TGTGCCAGCAATGGCGGGTACACCTCCTACAATGAGCAGTTCTTC.

The chain combines TRBV28 with TRBJ2-6; unclear D gene. The CDR3 loop spans 17 amino acids. Germline lookup yields CDR1 MDHEN and CDR2 SYDVKM. V lost 3 bases and J 0 bases, leaving 12 bases between the germline ends. The DNA of the CDR3 is TGTGCCAGCAGTTTCGTCGCGGAAAGCTCTGGGGCCAACGTCCTGACTTTC. Protein: CASSFVAESSGANVLTF.

This clonotype was recorded a few times. The gene calls are TRBV7-9 and TRBJ1-6; tentative D call: TRBD1 (5 bases). CDR1 SEHNR and CDR2 FQNEAQ come from the germline V gene (reference sequence). This CDR3 has 15 residues. Trimming took off 4 bases at V and 4 bases at J, with 11 bases between the two ends. DNA of the CDR3: TGTGCCAGCAGCTGGGGGACGGCATATAATTCACCCCTCCACTTT. This sequence encodes CASSWGTAYNSPLHF.

About this clonotype itself: It may be a read error: a sequence one base away is much more abundant. The V and J genes are TRBV29-1 and TRBJ2-3, with D perhaps matching TRBD1 (5 bases). The CDR3 is 13 amino acids. Per the germline V gene, CDR1 is SQVTM and CDR2 is ANQGSEA. Between the trimmed V and J ends, which lost 4 bases and 5 bases, there was a span of 13 bases. The CDR3 here is CSVGQGLRDTQYF. The CDR3 DNA reads as TGCAGCGTTGGGCAGGGCCTGAGAGATACGCAGTATTTT.